What follows describes a single T cell receptor beta chain. The data were produced by immunoSEQ multiplex PCR, yet TCRdb's version contains in-frame clones alone and is incomplete. The table shows about 680,000 clones, with 89% occurring only once. These data come from a study of Ad26.COV2.S vaccination and SARS-CoV-2 variants. The germline V gene encodes CDR1 SGHTS and CDR2 YDEGEE. V lost 10 bases and J lost 6, with 20 bases in between. The CDR3 consists of 13 residues. The sample's treatment: over 15 received Ad26.COV2.S at low or high dose, single or two shots; roughly five received placebo; per-sample allocation not given. Samples analyzed were those drawn on day 63 after the first vaccine or placebo injection.

Specimen: peripheral blood, collected in a trial of Ad26.COV2.S vaccine versus placebo. The chain couples TRBV5-8 to TRBJ2-7; maybe TRBD2 (6 bases). The TCR comes from a person aged 18-65 years who received the Ad26.COV2.S COVID-19 vaccine or a placebo. CDR3: CASLARASPEQYF. CDR3 nucleotide sequence: TGTGCCTCCCTAGCGAGGGCTTCTCCCGAGCAGTACTTC.